The clone carrying this T cell receptor (beta chain) is medium-sized by share. What it recognizes is unknown. Treatment denoted: roughly 10-day PBMC culture with coronavirus spike peptide pools or control peptides (ViraFEST assay). Half of the medium was exchanged for fresh IL-2 medium, first on day 3 and then on day 7. This entry comes from a study of vaccination and CD4 T cells after COVID-19. Study information: Those taking part got two shots of either the BNT162b2 or the mRNA-1273 vaccine. Whole-study results and caveats: Recorded median SARS-CoV-2-reactive clonotype numbers increased from about 20 to 38 without reaching significance. Spike mono-reactivity was evident in 304 of the 307 vaccine-specific clones derived from convalescent patients.

The CDR3 runs 14 residues. The V gene end was trimmed by 2 bases and the J gene end by 5 bases; junction bases not matched to a gene: 6. Looked up from germline, CDR1 is GTSNPN and CDR2 is SVGIG (reference sequence). Oncomine TCR Beta short-read sequencing was applied to DNA from cultured CD4+ T cells. In TCRdb, the PCR reads were re-called with MiXCR into one record per CDR3 protein. The data show 9,500 or so distinct CDR3 sequences, roughly 25% seen once. The sequence derives from a human donor who received a COVID-19 vaccine. The chain combines TRBV30 with TRBJ2-5, with TRBD1 matching 9 bases. This specimen was CD4+ T cells from blood, cultured in vitro, taken before SARS-CoV-2 vaccination. The CDR3 spells CAWSPGQGIETQYF. The CDR3 nucleotides read TGTGCCTGGAGTCCCGGACAGGGGATTGAGACCCAGTACTTC. Complete variable domain (other parts from reference TRBV30 and TRBJ2-5): SQTIHQWPATLVQPVGSPLSLECTVEGTSNPNLYWYRQAAGRGLQLLFYSVGIGQISSEVPQNLSASRPQDRQFILSSKKLLLSDSGFYLCAWSPGQGIETQYFGPGTRLLVL.